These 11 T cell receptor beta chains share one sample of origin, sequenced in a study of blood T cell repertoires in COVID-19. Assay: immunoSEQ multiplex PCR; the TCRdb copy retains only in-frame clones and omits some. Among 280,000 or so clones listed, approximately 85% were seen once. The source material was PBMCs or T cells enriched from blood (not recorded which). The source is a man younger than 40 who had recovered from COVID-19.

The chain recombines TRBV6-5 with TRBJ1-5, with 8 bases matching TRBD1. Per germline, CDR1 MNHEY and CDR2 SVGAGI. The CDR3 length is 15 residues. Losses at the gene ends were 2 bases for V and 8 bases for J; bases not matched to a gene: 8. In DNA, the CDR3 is TGTGCCAGCAGTTACCCGACAGGGGCAGGAAAGCCCCAGCATTTT. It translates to CASSYPTGAGKPQHF.

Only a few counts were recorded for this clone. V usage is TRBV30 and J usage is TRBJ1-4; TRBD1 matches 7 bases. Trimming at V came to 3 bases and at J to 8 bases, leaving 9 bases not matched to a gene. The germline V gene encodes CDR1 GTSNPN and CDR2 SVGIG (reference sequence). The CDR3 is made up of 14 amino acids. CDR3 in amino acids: CAWSQGGFVEKLFF. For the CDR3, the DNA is TGTGCCTGGAGCCAGGGGGGCTTTGTGGAAAAACTGTTTTTT.

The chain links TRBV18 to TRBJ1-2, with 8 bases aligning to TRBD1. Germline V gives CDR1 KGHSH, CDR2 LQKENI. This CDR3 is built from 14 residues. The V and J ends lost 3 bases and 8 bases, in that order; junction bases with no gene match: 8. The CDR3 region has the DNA TGTGCCAGCTCACCGGGACAGGCCTCCTGGGGCTACACCTTC. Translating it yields CASSPGQASWGYTF.

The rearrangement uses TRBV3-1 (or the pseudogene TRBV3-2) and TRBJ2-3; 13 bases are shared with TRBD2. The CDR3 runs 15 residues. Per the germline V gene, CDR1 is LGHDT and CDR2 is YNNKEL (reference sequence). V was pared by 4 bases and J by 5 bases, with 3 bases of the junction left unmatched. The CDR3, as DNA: TGTGCCAGCAGCCGGACTAGCGGGGGTGGAGATACGCAGTATTTT. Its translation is CASSRTSGGGDTQYF.

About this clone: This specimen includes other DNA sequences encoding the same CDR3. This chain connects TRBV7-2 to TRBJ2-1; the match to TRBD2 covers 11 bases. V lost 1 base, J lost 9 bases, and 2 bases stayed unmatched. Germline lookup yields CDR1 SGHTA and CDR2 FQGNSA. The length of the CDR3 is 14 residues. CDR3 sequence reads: CASSLGLAGGEQFF. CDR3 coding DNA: TGTGCCAGCAGCTTAGGTCTAGCGGGGGGTGAGCAGTTCTTC. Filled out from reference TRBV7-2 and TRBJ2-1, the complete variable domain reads GAGVSQSPSNKVTEKGKDVELRCDPISGHTALYWYRQSLGQGLEFLIYFQGNSAPDKSGLPSDRFSAERTGGSVSTLTIQRTQQEDSAVYLCASSLGLAGGEQFFGPGTRLTVL.

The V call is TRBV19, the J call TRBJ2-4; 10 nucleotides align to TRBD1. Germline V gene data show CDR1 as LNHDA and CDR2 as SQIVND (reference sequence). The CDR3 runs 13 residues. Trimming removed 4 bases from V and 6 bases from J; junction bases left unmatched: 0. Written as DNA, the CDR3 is TGTGCCAGTAGTAGGACAGGGGGAAACATTCAGTACTTC. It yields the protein CASSRTGGNIQYF.

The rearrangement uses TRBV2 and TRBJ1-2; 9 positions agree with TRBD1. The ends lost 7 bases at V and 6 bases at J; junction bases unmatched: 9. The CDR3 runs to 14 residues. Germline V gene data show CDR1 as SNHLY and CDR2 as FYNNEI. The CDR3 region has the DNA TGTGCCAGCAACCGGGGACAGGGCAAGAATGGCTACACCTTC. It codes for CASNRGQGKNGYTF.

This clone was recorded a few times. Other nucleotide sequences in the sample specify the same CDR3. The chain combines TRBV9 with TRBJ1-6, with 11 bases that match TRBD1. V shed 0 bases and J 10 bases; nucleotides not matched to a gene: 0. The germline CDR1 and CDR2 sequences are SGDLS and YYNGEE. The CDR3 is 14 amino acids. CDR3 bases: TGTGCCAGCAGCGTAGGGGACAGGGGGTCACCCCTCCACTTT. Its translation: CASSVGDRGSPLHF.

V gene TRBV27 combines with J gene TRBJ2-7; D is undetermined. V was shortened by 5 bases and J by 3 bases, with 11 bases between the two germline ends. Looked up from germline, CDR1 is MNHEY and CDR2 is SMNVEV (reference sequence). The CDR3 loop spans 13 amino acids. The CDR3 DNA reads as TGTGCCAGCAGTAGTCGACATTACTACGAGCAGTACTTC. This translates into CASSSRHYYEQYF.

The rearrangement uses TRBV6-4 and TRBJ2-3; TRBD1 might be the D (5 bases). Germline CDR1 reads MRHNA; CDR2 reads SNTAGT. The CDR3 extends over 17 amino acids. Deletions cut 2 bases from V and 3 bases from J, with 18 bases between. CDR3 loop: CASSDPSKTVGTDTQYF. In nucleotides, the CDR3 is TGTGCCAGCAGTGACCCTTCTAAGACAGTAGGAACAGATACGCAGTATTTT.

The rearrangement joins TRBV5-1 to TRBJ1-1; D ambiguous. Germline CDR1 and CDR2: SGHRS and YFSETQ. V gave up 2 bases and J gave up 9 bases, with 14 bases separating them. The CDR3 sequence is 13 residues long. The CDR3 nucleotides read TGCGCCAGCAGCTTCCGGGAAAGGGATCAAGCTTTCTTT. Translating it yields CASSFRERDQAFF.